This entry is about one T cell receptor (beta chain). Antigen: not known. These data are taken from a study of blood T cells in healthy people across ages. V shed 0 bases and J shed 7 bases, with 10 bases lying between them. The CDR3 is 13 residues long. Germline V gene sequence: CDR1 LGHNA, CDR2 YSLEER. Notes on the study in general: Per million T cells, TCR beta diversity dropped roughly linearly as age increased.

With a J-beta primer mix and a sample-barcoded 5' primer, a second PCR ran roughly 6 to 12 cycles. TCRdb processed the 5' RACE reads anew with MiXCR; each CDR3 protein has one entry. The table lists around 990,000 distinct CDR3 sequences, about 25% of them singletons. This sample also belongs to another study, concerning T cells of mothers and their children.

J is TRBJ2-7 and V is TRBV4-3; the D is unclear. The specimen sequenced was blood. The receptor's source is a girl aged 2 to 10 in good health. This chain's CDR3 is CASSQDMGREQYF. The CDR3 bases are TGCGCCAGCAGCCAAGATATGGGCAGGGAGCAGTACTTC.